This T cell receptor beta chain was observed in a study of beta chain features in type 1 diabetes. Notes on the study in general: Sequencing of cDNA might inflate the share of cells that strongly express TCR. All four CD4+ subsets of Type 1 diabetes patients contained TCRB CDR3s that were moderately but significantly shorter.

Turning to this clone: Its antigen is undetermined.

Of the isolated RNA, all was reverse transcribed, and so the sequenced material was expressed TCRB transcripts. An average of approximately 3.6 million reads was obtained for naive, central memory and regulatory T cell samples. TCRdb keeps only in-frame clones here, not all; method: immunoSEQ multiplex PCR. The sample includes around 430,000 clones, over 25% of them seen just once. Sorted populations all had greater than 98% purity. V lost 9 bases, J lost 3 bases, and 13 bases lay in between. Germline values: CDR1 SGHNT, CDR2 YYREEE (reference sequence). The CDR3 loop spans 13 amino acids. The J gene is TRBJ2-1, the V gene TRBV5-4; D gene unclear. The specimen sequenced was naive CD4+ T cells from blood. This TCR derives from a man aged 18 to 35 in good health. The CDR3 loop is CATLGIGYNEQFF. CDR3 nucleotides: TGTGCCACCCTTGGGATCGGCTACAATGAGCAGTTCTTC. Supplemented by reference TRBV5-4 and TRBJ2-1, the full variable domain reads ETGVTQSPTHLIKTRGQQVTLRCSSQSGHNTVSWYQQALGQGPQFIFQYYREEENGRGNFPPRFSGLQFPNYSSELNVNALELDDSALYLCATLGIGYNEQFFGPGTRLTVL.